The text below deals with one T cell receptor beta chain. Antigen specificity is unknown. This sample was included in a study of somatic mutations in cytotoxic T cells in rheumatoid arthritis. Findings and caveats of the study: Unknown were the antigen targets of the expanded CD8+ clones.

Sequencing was performed with immunoSEQ multiplex PCR; in TCRdb, only in-frame clones are kept and a portion is missing. The table has roughly 20,000 clones, about three quarters seen once. Trimming removed 1 base from V and 6 bases from J; junction bases left unmatched: 7. CDR1 and CDR2 (germline): SGHTA, FQGNSA. CDR3 size: 16 residues. This chain uses TRBV7-2 with TRBJ2-3, with 10 bases lining up with TRBD2. Sequences were obtained from CD8+ T cells sorted from blood. This clonotype was sampled from an adult with rheumatoid arthritis. The CDR3 reads CASSLDPSGSADTQYF. The CDR3 DNA reads as TGTGCCAGCAGCTTAGACCCTAGCGGGAGTGCGGATACGCAGTATTTT.